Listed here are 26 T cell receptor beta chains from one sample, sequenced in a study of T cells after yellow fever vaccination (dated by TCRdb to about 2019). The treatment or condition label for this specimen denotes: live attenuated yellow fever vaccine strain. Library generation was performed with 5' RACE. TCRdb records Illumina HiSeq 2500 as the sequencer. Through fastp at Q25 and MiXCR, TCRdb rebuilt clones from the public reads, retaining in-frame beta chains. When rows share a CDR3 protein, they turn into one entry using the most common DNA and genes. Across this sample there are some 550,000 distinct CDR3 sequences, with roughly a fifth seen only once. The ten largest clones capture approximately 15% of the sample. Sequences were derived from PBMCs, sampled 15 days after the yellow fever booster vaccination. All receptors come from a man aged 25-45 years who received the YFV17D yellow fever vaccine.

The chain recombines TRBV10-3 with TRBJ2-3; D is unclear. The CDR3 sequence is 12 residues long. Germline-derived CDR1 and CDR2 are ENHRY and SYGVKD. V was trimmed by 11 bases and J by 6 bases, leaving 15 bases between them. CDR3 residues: CALGTAEDTQYF. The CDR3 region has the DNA TGTGCCCTCGGAACCGCCGAGGATACGCAGTATTTT.

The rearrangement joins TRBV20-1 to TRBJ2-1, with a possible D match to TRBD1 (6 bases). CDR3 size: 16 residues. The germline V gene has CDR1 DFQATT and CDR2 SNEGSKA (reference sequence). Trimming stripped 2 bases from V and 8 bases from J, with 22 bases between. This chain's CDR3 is CSARPLGQGPGYEQFF. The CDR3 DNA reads TGCAGTGCTAGACCCTTGGGGCAGGGGCCTGGCTATGAGCAGTTCTTC.

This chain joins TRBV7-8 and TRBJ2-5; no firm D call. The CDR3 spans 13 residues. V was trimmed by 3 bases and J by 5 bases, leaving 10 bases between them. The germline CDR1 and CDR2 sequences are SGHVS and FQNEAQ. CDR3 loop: CASSFGSAETQYF. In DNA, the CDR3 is TGTGCCAGCAGCTTCGGTTCGGCGGAGACCCAGTACTTC.

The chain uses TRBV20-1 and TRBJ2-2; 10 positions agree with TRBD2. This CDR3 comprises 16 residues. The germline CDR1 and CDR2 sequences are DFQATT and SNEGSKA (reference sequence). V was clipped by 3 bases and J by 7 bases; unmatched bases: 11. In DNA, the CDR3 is TGCAGTGCTAGCGCCAGCGGGAGGGCCTTAGACGGGGAGCTGTTTTTT. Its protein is CSASASGRALDGELFF.

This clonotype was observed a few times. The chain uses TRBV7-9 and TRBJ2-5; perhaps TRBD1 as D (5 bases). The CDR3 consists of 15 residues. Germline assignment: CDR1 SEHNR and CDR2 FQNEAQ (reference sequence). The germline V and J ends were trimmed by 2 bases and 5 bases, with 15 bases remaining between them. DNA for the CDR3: TGTGCCAGCAGCTTACCCTTACAGGTTACGGAGACCCAGTACTTC. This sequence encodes CASSLPLQVTETQYF. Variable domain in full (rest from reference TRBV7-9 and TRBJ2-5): DTGVSQNPRHKITKRGQNVTFRCDPISEHNRLYWYRQTLGQGPEFLTYFQNEAQLEKSRLLSDRFSAERPKGSFSTLEIQRTEQGDSAMYLCASSLPLQVTETQYFGPGTRLLVL.

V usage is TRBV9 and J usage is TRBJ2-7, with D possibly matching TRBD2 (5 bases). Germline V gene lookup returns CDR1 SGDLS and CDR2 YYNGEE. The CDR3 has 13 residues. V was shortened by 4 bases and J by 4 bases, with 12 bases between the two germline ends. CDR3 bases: TGTGCCAGCAGCCCAGCGGTAGGGTACGAGCAGTACTTC. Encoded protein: CASSPAVGYEQYF.

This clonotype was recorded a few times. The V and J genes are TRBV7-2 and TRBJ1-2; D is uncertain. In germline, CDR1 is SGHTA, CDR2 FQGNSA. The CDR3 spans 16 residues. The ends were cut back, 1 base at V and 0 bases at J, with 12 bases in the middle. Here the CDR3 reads CASSLVRRAANYGYTF. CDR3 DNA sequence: TGTGCCAGCAGCTTAGTCAGGAGGGCAGCTAACTATGGCTACACCTTC.

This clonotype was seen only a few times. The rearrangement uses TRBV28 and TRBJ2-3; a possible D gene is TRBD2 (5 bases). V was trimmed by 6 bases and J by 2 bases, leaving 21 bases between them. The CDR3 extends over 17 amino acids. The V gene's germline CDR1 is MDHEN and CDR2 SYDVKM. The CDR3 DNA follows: TGTGCCAGCAGCCGTACCCAGCGGCTGGCACCCACAGATACGCAGTATTTT. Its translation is CASSRTQRLAPTDTQYF.

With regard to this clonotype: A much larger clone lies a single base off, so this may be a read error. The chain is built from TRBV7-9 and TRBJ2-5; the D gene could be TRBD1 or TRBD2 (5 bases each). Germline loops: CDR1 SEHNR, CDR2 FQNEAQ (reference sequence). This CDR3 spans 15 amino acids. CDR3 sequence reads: CASSREDTRRETRYF. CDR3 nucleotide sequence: TGTGCCAGCAGTCGAGAGGACACGAGAAGGGAGACCCGGTACTTC. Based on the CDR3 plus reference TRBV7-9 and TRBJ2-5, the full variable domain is DTGVSQNPRHKITKRGQNVTFRCDPISEHNRLYWYRQTLGQGPEFLTYFQNEAQLEKSRLLSDRFSAERPKGSFSTLEIQRTEQGDSAMYLCASSREDTRRETRYFGPGTRLLVL.

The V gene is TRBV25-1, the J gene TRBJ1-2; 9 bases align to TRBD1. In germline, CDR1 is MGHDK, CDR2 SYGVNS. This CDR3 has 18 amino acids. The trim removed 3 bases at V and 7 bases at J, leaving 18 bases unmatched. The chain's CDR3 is CASSDQRETGTGSFGYTF. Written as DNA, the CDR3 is TGTGCCAGCAGTGACCAACGGGAAACCGGGACAGGGAGTTTTGGCTACACCTTC.

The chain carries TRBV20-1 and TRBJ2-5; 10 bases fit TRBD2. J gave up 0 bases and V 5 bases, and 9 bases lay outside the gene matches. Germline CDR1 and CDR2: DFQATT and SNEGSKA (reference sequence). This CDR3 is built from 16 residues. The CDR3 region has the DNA TGCAGTGCTGTAGCGGGAGGCTCTGCGTACCAAGAGACCCAGTACTTC. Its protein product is CSAVAGGSAYQETQYF.

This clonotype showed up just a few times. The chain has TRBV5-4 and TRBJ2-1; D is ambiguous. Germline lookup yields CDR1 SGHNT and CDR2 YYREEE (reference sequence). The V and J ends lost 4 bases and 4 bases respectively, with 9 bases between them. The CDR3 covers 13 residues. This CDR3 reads CASSAEVYNEQFF. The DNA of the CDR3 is TGTGCCAGCAGCGCCGAGGTTTACAATGAGCAGTTCTTC.

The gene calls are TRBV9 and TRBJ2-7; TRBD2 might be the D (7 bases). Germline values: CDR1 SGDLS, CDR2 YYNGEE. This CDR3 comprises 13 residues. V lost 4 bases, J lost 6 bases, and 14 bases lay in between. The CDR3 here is CASSPQGGAEQYF. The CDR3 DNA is TGTGCCAGCAGCCCCCAAGGGGGGGCCGAGCAGTACTTC.

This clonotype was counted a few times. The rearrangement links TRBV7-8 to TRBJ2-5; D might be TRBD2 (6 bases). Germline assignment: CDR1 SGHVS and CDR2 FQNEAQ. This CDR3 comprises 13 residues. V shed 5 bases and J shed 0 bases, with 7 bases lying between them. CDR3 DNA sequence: TGTGCCAGCAGCCGACTAGACCAAGAGACCCAGTACTTC. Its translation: CASSRLDQETQYF.

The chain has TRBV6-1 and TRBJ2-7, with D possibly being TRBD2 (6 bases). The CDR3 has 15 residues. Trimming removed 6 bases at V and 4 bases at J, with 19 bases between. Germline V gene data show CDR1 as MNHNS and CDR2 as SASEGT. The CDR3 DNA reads TGTGCCAGCAGGGGATTGGACTACCAACTTTACGAGCAGTACTTC. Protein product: CASRGLDYQLYEQYF.

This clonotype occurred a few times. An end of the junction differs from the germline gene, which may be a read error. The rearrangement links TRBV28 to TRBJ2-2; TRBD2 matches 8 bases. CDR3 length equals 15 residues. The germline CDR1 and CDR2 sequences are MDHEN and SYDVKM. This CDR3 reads CASRGTSRDTEELFF. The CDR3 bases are TGTGCCAGCAGGGGGACTAGTAGAGACACCGAGGAGCTGTTTTTT.

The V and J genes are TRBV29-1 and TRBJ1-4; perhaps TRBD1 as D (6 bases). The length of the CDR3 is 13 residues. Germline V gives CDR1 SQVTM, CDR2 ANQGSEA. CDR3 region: CTRRVGGDEKLFF. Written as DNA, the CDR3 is TGCACCCGGCGGGTTGGGGGCGACGAAAAACTGTTTTTT.

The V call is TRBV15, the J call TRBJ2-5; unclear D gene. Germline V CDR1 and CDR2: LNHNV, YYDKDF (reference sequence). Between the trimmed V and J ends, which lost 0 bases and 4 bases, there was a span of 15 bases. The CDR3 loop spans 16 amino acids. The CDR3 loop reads CATSRDPSRVVETQYF. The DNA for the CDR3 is TGTGCCACCAGCAGAGACCCTTCGCGTGTCGTAGAGACCCAGTACTTC.

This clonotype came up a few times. Here the CDR3 reads CASASGTSGNTIYF. For the CDR3, the DNA is TGTGCCAGCGCCTCCGGGACGTCTGGAAACACCATATATTTT. The chain couples TRBV27 to TRBJ1-3; possibly TRBD1 for D (5 bases). CDR3 length: 14 amino acids. CDR1 is MNHEY and CDR2 is SMNVEV in the germline V gene (reference sequence). The V and J ends lost 8 bases and 1 base respectively, with 12 bases between them.

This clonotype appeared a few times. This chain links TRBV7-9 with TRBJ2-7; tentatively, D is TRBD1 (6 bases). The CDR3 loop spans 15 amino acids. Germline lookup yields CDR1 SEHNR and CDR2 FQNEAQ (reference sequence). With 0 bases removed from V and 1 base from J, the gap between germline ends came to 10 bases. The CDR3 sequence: CASSLATQGSYEQYF. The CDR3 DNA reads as TGTGCCAGCAGCTTAGCGACACAGGGATCCTACGAGCAGTACTTC.

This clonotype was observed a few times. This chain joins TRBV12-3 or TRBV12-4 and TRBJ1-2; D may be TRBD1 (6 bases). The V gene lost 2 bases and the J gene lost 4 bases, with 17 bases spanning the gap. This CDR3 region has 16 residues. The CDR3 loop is CASSLSEIGGGYGYTF. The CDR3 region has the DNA TGTGCCAGCAGTTTATCTGAGATCGGGGGCGGCTATGGCTACACCTTC.

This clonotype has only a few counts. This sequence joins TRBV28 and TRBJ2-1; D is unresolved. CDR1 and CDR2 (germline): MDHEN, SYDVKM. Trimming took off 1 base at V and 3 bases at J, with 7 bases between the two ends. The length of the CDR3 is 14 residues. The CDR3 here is CASSLSGFYNEQFF. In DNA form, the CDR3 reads TGTGCCAGCAGTTTATCTGGATTCTACAATGAGCAGTTCTTC.

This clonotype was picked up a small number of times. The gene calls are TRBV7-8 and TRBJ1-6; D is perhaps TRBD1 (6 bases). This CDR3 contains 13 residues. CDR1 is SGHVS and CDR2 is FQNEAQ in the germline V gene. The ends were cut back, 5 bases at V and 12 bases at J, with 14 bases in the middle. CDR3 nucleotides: TGTGCCAGCAGCCCGGGACATCAGGGACCCCTCCACTTT. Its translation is CASSPGHQGPLHF.

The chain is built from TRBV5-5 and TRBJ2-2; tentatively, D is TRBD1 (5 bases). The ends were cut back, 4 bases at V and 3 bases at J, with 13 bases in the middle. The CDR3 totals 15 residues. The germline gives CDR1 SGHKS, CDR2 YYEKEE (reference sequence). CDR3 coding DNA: TGTGCCAGCAGCCACCCCCCCAGGGACACCGGGGAGCTGTTTTTT. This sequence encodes CASSHPPRDTGELFF.

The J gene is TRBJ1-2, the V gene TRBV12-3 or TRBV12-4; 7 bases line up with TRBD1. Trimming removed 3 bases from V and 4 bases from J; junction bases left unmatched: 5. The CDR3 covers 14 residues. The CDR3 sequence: CASSLGTGVYGYTF. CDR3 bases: TGTGCCAGCAGTTTGGGCACAGGGGTCTATGGCTACACCTTC.

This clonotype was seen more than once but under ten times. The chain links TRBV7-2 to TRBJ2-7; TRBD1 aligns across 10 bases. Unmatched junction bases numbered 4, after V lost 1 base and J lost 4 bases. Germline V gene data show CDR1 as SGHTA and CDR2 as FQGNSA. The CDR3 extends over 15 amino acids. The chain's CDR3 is CASSLGGTGEYEQYF. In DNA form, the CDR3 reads TGTGCCAGCAGCTTAGGTGGGACAGGGGAATACGAGCAGTACTTC.